The entry below describes one TCR beta chain. The antigen remains unidentified. These data originate in a study of CD8 T cells in ankylosing spondylitis. After removal of 7 bases from V and 2 bases from J, the junction contained 5 bases not matched to a gene. There are 13 residues in the CDR3. Notes on the study in general: Typical of ankylosing spondylitis blood, it appeared, was a TCR beta motif of about eight highly homologous variants. It was reported that disease-linked clones were significantly enriched in matched ankylosing spondylitis synovial fluid.

Library preparation for TCR beta used quantitative 5'-RACE with molecular barcodes. TCRdb re-called the 5' RACE reads with MiXCR, one entry per CDR3 protein. In the table there are about 400,000 distinct CDR3 sequences, 20% of which are singletons. Specimen: blood, either unsorted or a sorted T cell fraction (not recorded which). The source of this sequence is a male donor with ankylosing spondylitis or in good health (not recorded which). This rearrangement joins TRBV12-3 or TRBV12-4 to TRBJ2-7; 7 nucleotides match TRBD1. The CDR3 sequence is CASTSRGPYEQYF. The CDR3 nucleotides are TGTGCCAGCACCTCTAGGGGGCCCTACGAGCAGTACTTC.